Presented here are 5 T cell receptor beta chains from one specimen sequenced in a study of regulatory T cells in long-lasting Graves disease. Sample time point: newly diagnosed GD, antithyroid drugs for less than 3 months. The authors made the TCR library using RNA they extracted from PBMCs. The authors built TCR beta libraries using iRepertoire HTBI primers and Arm-PCR of CDR3 regions. Each CDR3 protein gets one entry after TCRdb re-called the multiplex PCR reads with MiXCR. The sample yields 440,000 or so distinct CDR3 sequences, about 15% seen once. The same specimen was also included in a second study, on T cells in Graves' hyperthyroidism and ophthalmopathy.

Here the sequenced sample was peripheral blood mononuclear cells (PBMCs), taken at new diagnosis, from a patient treated with antithyroid drugs. These receptors were collected from a woman between 25 and 40 years old with Graves disease.

The chain is built from TRBV12-3 or TRBV12-4 and TRBJ1-1; D unresolved. This CDR3 spans 14 amino acids. The germline V and J ends were trimmed by 4 bases and 4 bases, with 13 bases remaining between them. CDR3 in DNA: TGTGCCAGCAGTTACTCGACCCGGGCCACTGAAGCTTTCTTT. This translates into CASSYSTRATEAFF.

The sample holds many counts of this clonotype. The genes are TRBV7-2 and TRBJ1-4; tentatively, D is TRBD1 (6 bases). Germline V gene data show CDR1 as SGHTA and CDR2 as FQGNSA. The CDR3 length is 15 residues. V was clipped by 0 bases and J by 10 bases, with 15 bases between them. The CDR3 region is CASSLAGGKGGKLFF. For the CDR3, the DNA is TGTGCCAGCAGCTTAGCGGGGGGGAAAGGGGGAAAACTGTTTTTT.

The chain joins TRBV10-2 to TRBJ2-5, with 12 bases aligning to TRBD2. Germline V CDR1 and CDR2: WSHSY, SAAADI. This CDR3 is 14 amino acids long. Trimming took 7 bases from V and 5 from J; bases not matched to a gene: 5. This CDR3 reads CASNPTSGSETQYF. The CDR3, as DNA: TGCGCCAGCAACCCGACTAGCGGGAGTGAGACCCAGTACTTC.

This clonotype was observed a few times. The gene calls are TRBV5-1 and TRBJ2-5; no clear D. CDR1 is SGHRS and CDR2 is YFSETQ in the germline V gene. This CDR3 comprises 15 residues. The V end was cut by 2 bases, the J end by 5 bases, with 16 bases between. The chain's CDR3 is CASSLVDPEVETQYF. As DNA, the CDR3 is TGCGCCAGCAGCTTAGTGGACCCCGAGGTGGAGACCCAGTACTTC.

The chain links TRBV12-5 to TRBJ2-1; 8 bases line up with TRBD2. The CDR3 has 15 residues. The germline V gene has CDR1 LGHNT and CDR2 FRNRAP. The V and J ends lost 7 bases and 7 bases, in that order; junction bases with no gene match: 12. CDR3 nucleotide sequence: TGTGCTAGTGCCCTCGGCAGTAGCGGGATAAATGAGCAGTTCTTC. This gives the protein CASALGSSGINEQFF.